This T cell receptor beta chain derives from a study of OX40 agonist ivuxolimab in advanced cancers. Clones were read by immunoSEQ multiplex PCR, and TCRdb kept only the in-frame ones, dropping some. The sample holds roughly 73,000 clones, just over 85% seen once. Germline loops: CDR1 MDHEN, CDR2 SYDVKM. The CDR3 length is 16 residues. The V segment lost 5 bases and the J segment 5 bases; nucleotides outside the gene matches: 13. V usage is TRBV28 and J usage is TRBJ2-5; 8 nucleotides match TRBD1. Here the sequenced sample was CD4+ or CD8+ T cells sorted from blood, taken in a trial of the OX40 agonist ivuxolimab. The clonotype was recovered from an adult with an advanced solid tumor such as melanoma, head and neck, liver or kidney cancer. The CDR3 region is CASSPLGDRRGETQYF. The CDR3 bases are TGTGCCAGCAGTCCCCTGGGGGACAGGAGAGGGGAGACCCAGTACTTC.